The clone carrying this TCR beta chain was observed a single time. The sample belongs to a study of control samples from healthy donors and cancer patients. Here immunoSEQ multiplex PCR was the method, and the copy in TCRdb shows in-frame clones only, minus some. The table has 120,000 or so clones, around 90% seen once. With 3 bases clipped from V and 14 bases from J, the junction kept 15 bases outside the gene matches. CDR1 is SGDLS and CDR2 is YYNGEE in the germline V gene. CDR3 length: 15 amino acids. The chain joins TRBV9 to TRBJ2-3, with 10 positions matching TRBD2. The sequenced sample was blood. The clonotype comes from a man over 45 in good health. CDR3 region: CASSERTTGTSARYF. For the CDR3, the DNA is TGTGCCAGCAGCGAAAGAACTACCGGGACTAGCGCGAGGTATTTT.